This T cell receptor beta chain is drawn from a study of blood T cell repertoires in COVID-19. As for the study in general: PBMCs, B-cell-depleted T cells, or T cells provided the cDNA or gDNA that made up the material.

J lost 8 bases, V lost 5 bases, and 7 bases had no gene match. The CDR3 has 13 amino acids. Repertoires were generated with immunoSEQ multiplex PCR, while TCRdb's copy carries only in-frame clones and drops some. This sample carries around 64,000 clones, 91% of them seen once, and the ten largest clones take over 7.5%. Input material: peripheral blood. The chain recombines TRBV12-3 or TRBV12-4 with TRBJ1-2, with 8 bases aligning to TRBD1. The receptor was isolated from a human donor in a cohort sampled during active COVID-19. The CDR3, as DNA: TGTGCCAGCAGTCCTGGGACAGGCTTGGGCTACACCTTC. Encoded protein: CASSPGTGLGYTF.